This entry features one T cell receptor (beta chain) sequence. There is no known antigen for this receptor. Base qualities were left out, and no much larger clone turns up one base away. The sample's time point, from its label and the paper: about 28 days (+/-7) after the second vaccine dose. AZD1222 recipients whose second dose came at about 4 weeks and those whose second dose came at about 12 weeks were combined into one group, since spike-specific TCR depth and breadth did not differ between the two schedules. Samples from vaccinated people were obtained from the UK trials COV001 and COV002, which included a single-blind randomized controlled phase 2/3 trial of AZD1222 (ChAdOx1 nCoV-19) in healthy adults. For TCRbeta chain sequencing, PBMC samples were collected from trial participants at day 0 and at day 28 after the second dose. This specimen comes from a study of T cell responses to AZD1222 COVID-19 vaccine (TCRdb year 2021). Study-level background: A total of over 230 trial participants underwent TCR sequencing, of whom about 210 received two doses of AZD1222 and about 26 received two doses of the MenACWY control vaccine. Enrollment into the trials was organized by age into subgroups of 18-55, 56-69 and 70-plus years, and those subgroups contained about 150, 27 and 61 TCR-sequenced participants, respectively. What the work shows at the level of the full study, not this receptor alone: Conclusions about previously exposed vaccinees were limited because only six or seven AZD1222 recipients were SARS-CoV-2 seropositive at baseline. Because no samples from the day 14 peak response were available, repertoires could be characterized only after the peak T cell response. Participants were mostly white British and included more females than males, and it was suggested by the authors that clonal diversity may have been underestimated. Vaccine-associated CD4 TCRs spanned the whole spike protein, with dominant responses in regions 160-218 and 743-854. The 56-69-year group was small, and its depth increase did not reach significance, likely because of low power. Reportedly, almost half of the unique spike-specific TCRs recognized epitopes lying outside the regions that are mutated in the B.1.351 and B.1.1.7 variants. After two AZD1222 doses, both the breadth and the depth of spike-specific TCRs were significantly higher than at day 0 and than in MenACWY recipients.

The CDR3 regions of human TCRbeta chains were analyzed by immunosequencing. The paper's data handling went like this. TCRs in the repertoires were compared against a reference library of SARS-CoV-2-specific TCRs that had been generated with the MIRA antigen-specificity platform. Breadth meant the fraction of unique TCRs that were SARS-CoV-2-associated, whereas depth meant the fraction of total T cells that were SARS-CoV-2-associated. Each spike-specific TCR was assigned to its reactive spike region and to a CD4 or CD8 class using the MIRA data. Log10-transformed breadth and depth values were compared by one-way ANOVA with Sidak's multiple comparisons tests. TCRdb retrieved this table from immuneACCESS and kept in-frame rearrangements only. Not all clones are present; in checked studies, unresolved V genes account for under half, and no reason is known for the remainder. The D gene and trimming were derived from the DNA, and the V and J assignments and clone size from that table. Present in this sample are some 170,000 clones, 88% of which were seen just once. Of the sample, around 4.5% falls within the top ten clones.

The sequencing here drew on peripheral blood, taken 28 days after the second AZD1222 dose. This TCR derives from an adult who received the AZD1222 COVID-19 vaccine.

This receptor has the CDR3 CASSARREETQYF. The nucleotide sequence reads TGTGCCAGCAGCGCCAGGAGAGAAGAGACCCAGTACTTC. The rearrangement joined TRBV6-6 to TRBJ2-5; confidence is insufficient to name the D gene. V and J lose 6 bases and 3 bases, and a span of 11 bases separates them. The CDR3 measures 13 amino acids from cysteine to phenylalanine. Of the read, only the CDR3 DNA is kept; its 39 bases are in frame from base 1. CDR1 and CDR2 are read off the germline V gene (reference sequence) as MNHNY and SVGAGI.